What follows are 27 T cell receptor beta chains derived from one specimen sequenced in a study of shared clonotypes between healthy human individuals. Measured with immunoSEQ multiplex PCR; TCRdb has only the in-frame clones, and not every one. The sample consists of more than 2 million clones, approximately 92% of them appearing once. Naivety among CD8 cells was defined by CD45RO negativity and positive CCR7 selection, thereby excluding terminally differentiated effector memory CD45RA+ cells. The sequenced material came from naive CD8+ T cells from PBMCs. These receptors were collected from a young man in good health. Some clones in this sample may be carry-over from other donors' samples.

About this clone itself: The same CDR3 is also encoded by other DNA sequences in this sample. The genes are TRBV12-5 and TRBJ2-7; no clear D gene. V lost 6 bases and J lost 2, with 8 bases in between. The CDR3 consists of 12 residues. Looked up from germline, CDR1 is LGHNT and CDR2 is FRNRAP. CDR3 coding DNA: TGTGCTAGTGGACTGAGCCCCTACGAGCAGTACTTC. Translation gives CASGLSPYEQYF.

CDR3 sequence reads: CSVEGFLKGTGELFF. The CDR3 coding sequence is TGCAGCGTTGAAGGGTTCCTTAAGGGCACCGGGGAGCTGTTTTTT. The V and J genes are TRBV29-1 and TRBJ2-2; D remains unclear. V was cut by 1 base and J by 4 bases, with 13 bases left in between. The CDR3 consists of 15 residues. Per the germline V gene, CDR1 is SQVTM and CDR2 is ANQGSEA.

The V call is TRBV27, the J call TRBJ2-7; 10 bases match TRBD1. The CDR3 runs 15 residues. The germline gives CDR1 MNHEY, CDR2 SMNVEV (reference sequence). Trimming at V came to 4 bases and at J to 7 bases, leaving 10 bases not matched to a gene. The CDR3 bases are TGTGCCAGCAGTTACTACGGGACAGGGGTGCGGGAGCAGTACTTC. Amino acid sequence: CASSYYGTGVREQYF.

This sequence joins TRBV7-2 and TRBJ2-1; 10 bases align to TRBD2. Unmatched junction bases numbered 9, after V lost 5 bases and J lost 8 bases. The CDR3 extends over 15 amino acids. Germline lookup yields CDR1 SGHTA and CDR2 FQGNSA. CDR3 protein: CASSPVSGRAHEQFF. CDR3 sequence (DNA): TGTGCCAGCAGCCCCGTCAGCGGGAGGGCCCATGAGCAGTTCTTC.

V and J are TRBV9 and TRBJ1-2, with 11 bases aligning to TRBD1. This CDR3 has 16 amino acids. The V segment lost 0 bases and the J segment 5 bases; nucleotides outside the gene matches: 6. CDR1 and CDR2 from the germline V gene are SGDLS and YYNGEE. CDR3 amino acids: CASSVGGGQGAYGYTF. CDR3 DNA sequence: TGTGCCAGCAGCGTAGGAGGAGGACAGGGGGCGTATGGCTACACCTTC. Together with reference TRBV9 and TRBJ1-2, the CDR3 gives the full variable domain: DSGVTQTPKHLITATGQRVTLRCSPRSGDLSVYWYQQSLDQGLQFLIQYYNGEERAKGNILERFSAQQFPDLHSELNLSSLELGDSALYFCASSVGGGQGAYGYTFGSGTRLTVV.

This rearrangement joins TRBV9 to TRBJ2-7; D might be TRBD1 or TRBD2, each matching 5 bases. The germline V and J ends were trimmed by 0 bases and 5 bases, with 18 bases remaining between them. The CDR3 contains 16 residues. Germline CDR1 and CDR2: SGDLS and YYNGEE. The CDR3 nucleotides are TGTGCCAGCAGCGTAGGAGGGAAGGGGCCACCCCACGAGCAGTACTTC. Residues: CASSVGGKGPPHEQYF.

The chain is built from TRBV9 and TRBJ1-2; the D is unclear. V was clipped by 3 bases and J by 0 bases, with 15 bases between them. Germline CDR1 reads SGDLS; CDR2 reads YYNGEE. CDR3 length equals 16 residues. CDR3 residues: CASSDGGPRANYGYTF. DNA of the CDR3: TGTGCCAGCAGCGACGGAGGACCGCGAGCTAACTATGGCTACACCTTC. The full variable domain, with the rest looked up from reference TRBV9 and TRBJ1-2, is DSGVTQTPKHLITATGQRVTLRCSPRSGDLSVYWYQQSLDQGLQFLIQYYNGEERAKGNILERFSAQQFPDLHSELNLSSLELGDSALYFCASSDGGPRANYGYTFGSGTRLTVV.

The CDR3 protein is CASSFTPIRDTGELFF. CDR3 DNA sequence: TGTGCCAGCAGCTTCACCCCCATCCGGGACACCGGGGAGCTGTTTTTT. The chain couples TRBV7-2 to TRBJ2-2; no clear D gene. Germline-derived CDR1 and CDR2 are SGHTA and FQGNSA. The CDR3 is 16 residues long. V lost 3 bases, J lost 3 bases, and 14 bases lay in between.

The chain employs TRBV19 and TRBJ2-5, with D perhaps matching TRBD2 (5 bases). Trimming took off 6 bases at V and 5 bases at J, with 19 bases between the two ends. Per the germline V gene, CDR1 is LNHDA and CDR2 is SQIVND (reference sequence). The CDR3 length is 15 residues. The CDR3 DNA reads TGTGCCAGTAGCCCCGGAAGCGGAGGTTCGGAGACCCAGTACTTC. This translates into CASSPGSGGSETQYF.

The CDR3: CSAESRGSNTGELFF. As DNA, the CDR3 is TGCAGCGCCGAGTCGAGGGGTTCGAACACCGGGGAGCTGTTTTTT. The chain carries TRBV29-1 and TRBJ2-2, with D perhaps TRBD1 or TRBD2 (5 bases each). The germline V and J ends were trimmed by 7 bases and 0 bases, with 15 bases remaining between them. CDR1 is SQVTM and CDR2 is ANQGSEA in the germline V gene. The CDR3 totals 15 residues.

The gene calls are TRBV2 and TRBJ2-7; 15 bases map to TRBD2. The junction had 5 bases not matched to a gene; V was cut back by 7 bases and J by 1 base. CDR3 size: 16 residues. From germline, CDR1 is SNHLY and CDR2 FYNNEI. CDR3 DNA sequence: TGTGCCAGCAAGGGGGGACTAGCGGGAGGATCCTACGAGCAGTACTTC. Translating gives CASKGGLAGGSYEQYF.

This chain links TRBV9 with TRBJ2-2, with 8 bases lining up with TRBD1. The CDR3 length is 16 residues. V was clipped by 1 base and J by 5 bases; unmatched bases: 7. Germline loops: CDR1 SGDLS, CDR2 YYNGEE. CDR3 amino acids: CASSVRAGGLTGELFF. The CDR3 coding sequence is TGTGCCAGCAGCGTACGAGCAGGGGGCTTGACCGGGGAGCTGTTTTTT.

This clone turned up a few times. The sample has other DNA sequences that encode this CDR3 too. J is TRBJ1-1 and V is TRBV9; the D gene is possibly TRBD1 (6 bases). Germline CDR1 is SGDLS and CDR2 is YYNGEE. The CDR3 loop spans 13 amino acids. V lost 5 bases and J lost 1, with 9 bases in between. The CDR3 sequence is CASSGGGNTEAFF. CDR3 bases: TGTGCCAGCAGTGGAGGGGGGAACACTGAAGCTTTCTTT.

This chain connects TRBV27 to TRBJ2-7; D is ambiguous. Germline V gives CDR1 MNHEY, CDR2 SMNVEV (reference sequence). This CDR3 region has 15 residues. The V gene lost 4 bases and the J gene lost 0 bases, with 13 bases spanning the gap. The CDR3 spells CASSSTSAFSYEQYF. The CDR3 DNA follows: TGTGCCAGCAGTTCTACCTCCGCTTTCTCCTACGAGCAGTACTTC.

This clone was observed a few times. CDR3 protein: CASSWVTGNLYEQYF. The CDR3 DNA reads TGTGCCAGCTCTTGGGTAACAGGGAACCTATACGAGCAGTACTTC. The J gene is TRBJ2-7, the V gene TRBV27; a weak D match, TRBD1 (6 bases). Germline V lookup: CDR1 MNHEY, CDR2 SMNVEV (reference sequence). The CDR3 sequence is 15 residues long. The germline V and J ends were trimmed by 8 bases and 4 bases, with 21 bases remaining between them.

V gene TRBV7-2 combines with J gene TRBJ2-7, with 14 bases that match TRBD2. Looked up from germline, CDR1 is SGHTA and CDR2 is FQGNSA. V lost 3 bases to trimming and J lost 3 bases; unmatched junction nucleotides: 4. CDR3 size: 16 residues. The CDR3 sequence is CASSFGLAGGFYEQYF. CDR3 nucleotides: TGTGCCAGCAGCTTCGGACTAGCGGGAGGATTCTACGAGCAGTACTTC.

The chain joins TRBV28 to TRBJ2-1, with TRBD1 identical over 9 bases. CDR1 is MDHEN, CDR2 SYDVKM, per germline. V dropped 4 bases and J dropped 13; count of bases not matched to a gene: 14. The CDR3 sequence is 15 residues long. The CDR3 region is CASSSDAYRGRDQFF. CDR3 bases: TGTGCCAGCAGTTCCGACGCCTACAGGGGGCGGGATCAGTTCTTC.

The rearrangement links TRBV7-2 to TRBJ2-7; the match to TRBD2 covers 9 bases. With V trimmed by 0 bases and J by 2 bases, 5 bases remained unmatched. CDR1 is SGHTA, CDR2 FQGNSA, per germline. The CDR3 extends over 16 amino acids. Written as DNA, the CDR3 is TGTGCCAGCAGCTTAGCGCTGGGACTAGCCACCTACGAGCAGTACTTC. As protein: CASSLALGLATYEQYF.

V and J are TRBV6-4 and TRBJ1-4; possibly TRBD1 for D (5 bases). The CDR3 spans 15 residues. Germline CDR1 is MRHNA and CDR2 is SNTAGT. V was cut by 1 base and J by 4 bases, with 10 bases left in between. The CDR3 DNA reads TGTGCCAGCAGTGACTACAGGTTCTGTAATGAAAAACTGTTTTTT. This sequence encodes CASSDYRFCNEKLFF.

The V call is TRBV27, the J call TRBJ2-5, with 7 positions matching TRBD2. Germline CDR1 and CDR2: MNHEY and SMNVEV (reference sequence). The CDR3 sequence is 14 residues long. With 3 bases clipped from V and 7 bases from J, the junction kept 8 bases outside the gene matches. CDR3 bases: TGTGCCAGCAGTTTTGCGGCTAGGGAGGGGACCCAGTACTTC. This translates into CASSFAAREGTQYF.

The V gene is TRBV6-6, the J gene TRBJ1-1, with D maybe TRBD1 (5 bases). This CDR3 comprises 14 residues. The V end was cut by 1 base, the J end by 1 base, with 7 bases between. CDR1 MNHNY and CDR2 SVGAGI come from the germline V gene (reference sequence). Here the CDR3 DNA reads TGTGCCAGCAGTTACTACGGGGGGAACACTGAAGCTTTCTTT. The encoded protein is CASSYYGGNTEAFF.

The rearrangement links TRBV19 to TRBJ2-5; D gene unclear. The V end was cut by 5 bases, the J end by 5 bases, with 15 bases between. The germline CDR1 and CDR2 sequences are LNHDA and SQIVND (reference sequence). The CDR3 contains 14 residues. The CDR3 protein is CASSDTTRRETQYF. In DNA form, the CDR3 reads TGTGCCAGTAGTGACACTACACGGCGCGAGACCCAGTACTTC.

This CDR3 reads CASSSGSGQSEETQYF. The CDR3 DNA reads TGTGCCAGCAGTTCCGGATCGGGACAGAGTGAAGAGACCCAGTACTTC. J is TRBJ2-5 and V is TRBV28, with TRBD1 matching 7 bases. Germline trimming cut 4 bases from V and 3 bases from J; bases unmatched to any gene: 11. This CDR3 contains 16 residues. Looked up from germline, CDR1 is MDHEN and CDR2 is SYDVKM.

The chain has TRBV11-2 and TRBJ2-7, with D tentatively TRBD2 (7 bases). Germline V CDR1 and CDR2: SGHAT, FQNNGV. The ends were cut back, 4 bases at V and 3 bases at J, with 22 bases in the middle. This CDR3 contains 17 residues. CDR3 in amino acids: CASSSALTGREYYEQYF. In nucleotides, the CDR3 is TGTGCCAGCAGCTCCGCACTAACAGGGCGGGAGTACTACGAGCAGTACTTC.

V gene TRBV7-9 combines with J gene TRBJ2-2; TRBD1 matches at 11 bases. This CDR3 has 16 amino acids. Trimming at V came to 6 bases and at J to 5 bases, leaving 8 bases not matched to a gene. The germline V gene encodes CDR1 SEHNR and CDR2 FQNEAQ (reference sequence). The CDR3: CASRRTGGARTGELFF. CDR3 sequence (DNA): TGTGCCAGCAGACGGACAGGGGGCGCGAGGACCGGGGAGCTGTTTTTT.

This chain joins TRBV29-1 and TRBJ2-1, with TRBD2 matching over 7 bases. The V gene's germline CDR1 is SQVTM and CDR2 ANQGSEA. V was pared by 6 bases and J by 2 bases, with 4 bases of the junction left unmatched. The CDR3 sequence is 13 residues long. CDR3: CSVTSRTYNEQFF. In DNA form, the CDR3 reads TGCAGCGTGACTAGCCGTACCTACAATGAGCAGTTCTTC.

The rearrangement uses TRBV19 and TRBJ1-5; D may be TRBD1 (5 bases). Germline CDR1 and CDR2: LNHDA and SQIVND (reference sequence). V lost 4 bases and J 4 bases, leaving 26 bases between the germline ends. The CDR3 covers 19 residues. CDR3 protein: CASSRDEMTVVNLNQPQHF. The CDR3, as DNA: TGTGCCAGTAGTAGAGATGAGATGACAGTCGTAAACTTAAATCAGCCCCAGCATTTT.